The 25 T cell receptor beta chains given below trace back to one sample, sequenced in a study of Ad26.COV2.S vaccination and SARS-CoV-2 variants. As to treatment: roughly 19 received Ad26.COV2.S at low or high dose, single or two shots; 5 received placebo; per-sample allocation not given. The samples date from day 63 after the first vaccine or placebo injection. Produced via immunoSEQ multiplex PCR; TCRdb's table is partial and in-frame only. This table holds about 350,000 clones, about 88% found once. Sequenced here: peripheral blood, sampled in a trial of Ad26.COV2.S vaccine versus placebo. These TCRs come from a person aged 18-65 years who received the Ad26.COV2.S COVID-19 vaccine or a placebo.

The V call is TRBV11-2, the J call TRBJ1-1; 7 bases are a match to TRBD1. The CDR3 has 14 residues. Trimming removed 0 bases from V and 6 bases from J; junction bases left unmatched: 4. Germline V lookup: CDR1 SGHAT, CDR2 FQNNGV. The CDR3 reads CASSLEQGRSEAFF. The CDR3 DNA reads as TGTGCCAGCAGCTTAGAACAGGGGAGGTCTGAAGCTTTCTTT.

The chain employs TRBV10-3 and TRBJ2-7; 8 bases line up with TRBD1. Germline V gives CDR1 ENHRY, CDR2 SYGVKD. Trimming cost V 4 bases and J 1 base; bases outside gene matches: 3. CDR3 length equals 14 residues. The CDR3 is CAISVDRGSYEQYF. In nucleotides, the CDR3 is TGTGCCATCAGTGTAGACAGGGGTTCCTACGAGCAGTACTTC.

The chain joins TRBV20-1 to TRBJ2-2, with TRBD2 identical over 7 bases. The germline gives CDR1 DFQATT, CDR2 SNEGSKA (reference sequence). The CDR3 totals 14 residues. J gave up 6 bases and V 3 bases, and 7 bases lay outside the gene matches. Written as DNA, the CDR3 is TGCAGTGCTAGTCGCGGGAGTGCGGCCGGGGAGCTGTTTTTT. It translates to CSASRGSAAGELFF.

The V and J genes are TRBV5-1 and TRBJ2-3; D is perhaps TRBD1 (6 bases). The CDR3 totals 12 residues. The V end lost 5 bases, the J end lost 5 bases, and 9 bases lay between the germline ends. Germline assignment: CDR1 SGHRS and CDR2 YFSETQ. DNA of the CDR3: TGCGCCAGCAGTACACAGGGAGATACGCAGTATTTT. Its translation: CASSTQGDTQYF. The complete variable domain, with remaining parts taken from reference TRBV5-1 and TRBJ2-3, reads KAGVTQTPRYLIKTRGQQVTLSCSPISGHRSVSWYQQTPGQGLQFLFEYFSETQRNKGNFPGRFSGRQFSNSRSEMNVSTLELGDSALYLCASSTQGDTQYFGPGTRLTVL.

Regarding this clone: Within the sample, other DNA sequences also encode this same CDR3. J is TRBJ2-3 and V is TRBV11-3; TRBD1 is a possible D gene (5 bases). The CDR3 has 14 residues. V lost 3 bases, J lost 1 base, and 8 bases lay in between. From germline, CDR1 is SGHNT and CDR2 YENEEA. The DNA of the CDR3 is TGTGCCAGCAGCTTCTCCAGGGGCACAGATACGCAGTATTTT. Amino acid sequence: CASSFSRGTDTQYF.

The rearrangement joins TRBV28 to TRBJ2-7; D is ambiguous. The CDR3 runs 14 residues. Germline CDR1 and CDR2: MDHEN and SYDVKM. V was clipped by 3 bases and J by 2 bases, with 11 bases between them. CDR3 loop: CASSFVGTPYEQYF. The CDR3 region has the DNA TGTGCCAGCAGTTTTGTAGGAACGCCCTACGAGCAGTACTTC.

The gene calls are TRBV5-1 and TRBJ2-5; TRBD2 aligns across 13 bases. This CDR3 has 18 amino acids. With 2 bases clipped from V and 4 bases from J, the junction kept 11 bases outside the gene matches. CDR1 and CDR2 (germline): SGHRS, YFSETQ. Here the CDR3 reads CASSFKATSGRALETQYF. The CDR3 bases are TGCGCCAGCAGCTTTAAGGCCACTAGCGGGAGGGCCCTAGAGACCCAGTACTTC.

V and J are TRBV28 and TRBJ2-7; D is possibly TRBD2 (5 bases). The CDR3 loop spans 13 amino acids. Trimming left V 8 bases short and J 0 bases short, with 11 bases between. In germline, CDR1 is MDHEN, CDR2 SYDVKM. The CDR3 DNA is TGTGCCAGCCTAGGTGGGAGCTCCTACGAGCAGTACTTC. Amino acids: CASLGGSSYEQYF.

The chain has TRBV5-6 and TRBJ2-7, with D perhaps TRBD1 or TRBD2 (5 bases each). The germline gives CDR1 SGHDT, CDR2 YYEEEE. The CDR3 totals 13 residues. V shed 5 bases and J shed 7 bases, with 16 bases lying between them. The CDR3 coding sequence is TGTGCCAGCAGAAACGTGGGGGATTGGGAGCAGTACTTC. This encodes CASRNVGDWEQYF. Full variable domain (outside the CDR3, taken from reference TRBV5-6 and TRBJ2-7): DAGVTQSPTHLIKTRGQQVTLRCSPKSGHDTVSWYQQALGQGPQFIFQYYEEEERQRGNFPDRFSGHQFPNYSSELNVNALLLGDSALYLCASRNVGDWEQYFGPGTRLTVT.

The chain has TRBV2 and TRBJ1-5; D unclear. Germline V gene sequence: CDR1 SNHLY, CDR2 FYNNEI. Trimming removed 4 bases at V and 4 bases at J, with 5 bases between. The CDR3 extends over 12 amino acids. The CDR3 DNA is TGTGCCAGCAGTGCGGAGAATCAGCCCCAGCATTTT. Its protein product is CASSAENQPQHF.

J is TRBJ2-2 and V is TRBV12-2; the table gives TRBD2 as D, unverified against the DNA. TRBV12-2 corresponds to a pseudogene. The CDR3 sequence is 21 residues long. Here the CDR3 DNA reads TGTGCAAGTCGCTTAGCGGTGGGGACTAGCGGGACAGATGCGAACACCGGGGAGCTGTTTTTT. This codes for CASRLAVGTSGTDANTGELFF.

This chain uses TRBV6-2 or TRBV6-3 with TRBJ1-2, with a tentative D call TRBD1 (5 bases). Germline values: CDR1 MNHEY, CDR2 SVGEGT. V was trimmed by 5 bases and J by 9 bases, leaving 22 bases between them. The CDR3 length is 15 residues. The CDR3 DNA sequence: TGTGCCAGCAGTGACTTCCGAGGTCTCGGGGGAAGCTACACCTTC. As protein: CASSDFRGLGGSYTF.

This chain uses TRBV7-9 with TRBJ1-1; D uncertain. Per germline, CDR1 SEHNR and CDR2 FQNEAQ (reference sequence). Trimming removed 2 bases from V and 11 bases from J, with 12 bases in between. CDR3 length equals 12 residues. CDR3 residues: CASSLPPGRAFF. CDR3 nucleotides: TGTGCCAGCAGCTTACCCCCGGGAAGGGCTTTCTTT.

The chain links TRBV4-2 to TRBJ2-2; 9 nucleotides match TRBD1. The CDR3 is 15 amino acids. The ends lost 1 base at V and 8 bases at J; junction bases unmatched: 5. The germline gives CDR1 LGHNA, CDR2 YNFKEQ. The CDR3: CASSQVRDRAGELFF. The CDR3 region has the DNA TGTGCCAGCAGCCAAGTTAGGGACAGGGCTGGGGAGCTGTTTTTT.

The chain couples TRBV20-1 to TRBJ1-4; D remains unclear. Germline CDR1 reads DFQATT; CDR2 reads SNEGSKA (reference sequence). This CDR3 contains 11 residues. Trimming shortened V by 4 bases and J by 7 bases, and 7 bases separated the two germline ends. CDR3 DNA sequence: TGCAGTGCTATCCACGGTGAAAAACTGTTTTTT. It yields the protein CSAIHGEKLFF.

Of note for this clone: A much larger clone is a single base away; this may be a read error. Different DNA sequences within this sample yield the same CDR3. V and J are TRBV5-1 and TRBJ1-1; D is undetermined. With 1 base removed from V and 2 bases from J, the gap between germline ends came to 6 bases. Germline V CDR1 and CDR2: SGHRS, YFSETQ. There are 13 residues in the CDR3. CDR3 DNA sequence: TGCGCCAGCAGCTTGATGGAAAACACTGAAGCTTTCTTT. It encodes CASSLMENTEAFF.

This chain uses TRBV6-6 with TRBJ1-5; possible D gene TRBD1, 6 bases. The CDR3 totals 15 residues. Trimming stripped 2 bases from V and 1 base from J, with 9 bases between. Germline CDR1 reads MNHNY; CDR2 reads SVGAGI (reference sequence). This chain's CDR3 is CASSYQQGSNQPQHF. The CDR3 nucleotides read TGTGCCAGCAGTTACCAACAGGGAAGCAATCAGCCCCAGCATTTT.

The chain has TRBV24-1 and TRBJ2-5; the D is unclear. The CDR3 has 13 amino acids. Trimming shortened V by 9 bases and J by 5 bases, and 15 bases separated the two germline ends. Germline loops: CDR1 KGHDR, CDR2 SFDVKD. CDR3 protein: CATAGSAGETQYF. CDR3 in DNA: TGTGCCACCGCCGGAAGCGCCGGGGAGACCCAGTACTTC.

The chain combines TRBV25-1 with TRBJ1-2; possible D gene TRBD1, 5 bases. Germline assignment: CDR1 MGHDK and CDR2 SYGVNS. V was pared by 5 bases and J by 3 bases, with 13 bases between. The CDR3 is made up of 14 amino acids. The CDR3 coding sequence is TGTGCCAGCAGTCCAGTGAGCAGGGACTATGGCTACACCTTC. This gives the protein CASSPVSRDYGYTF.

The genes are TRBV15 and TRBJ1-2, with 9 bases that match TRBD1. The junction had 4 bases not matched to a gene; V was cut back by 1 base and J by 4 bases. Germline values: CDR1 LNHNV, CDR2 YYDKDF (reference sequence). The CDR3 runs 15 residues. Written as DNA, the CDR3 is TGTGCCACCAGCAGAGCCGGGACAGGGACCTATGGCTACACCTTC. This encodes CATSRAGTGTYGYTF.

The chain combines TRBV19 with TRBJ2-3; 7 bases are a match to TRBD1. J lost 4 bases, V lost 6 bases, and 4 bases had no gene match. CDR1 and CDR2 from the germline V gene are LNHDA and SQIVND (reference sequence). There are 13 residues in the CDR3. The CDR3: CASSDRVSDTQYF. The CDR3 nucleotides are TGTGCCAGTAGCGACAGGGTTTCAGATACGCAGTATTTT.

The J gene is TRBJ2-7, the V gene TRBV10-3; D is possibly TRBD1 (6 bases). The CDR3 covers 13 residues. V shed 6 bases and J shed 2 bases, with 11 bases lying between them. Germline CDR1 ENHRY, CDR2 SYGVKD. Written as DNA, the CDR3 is TGTGCCATCAGAGGGGACACCCCCTACGAGCAGTACTTC. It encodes CAIRGDTPYEQYF.

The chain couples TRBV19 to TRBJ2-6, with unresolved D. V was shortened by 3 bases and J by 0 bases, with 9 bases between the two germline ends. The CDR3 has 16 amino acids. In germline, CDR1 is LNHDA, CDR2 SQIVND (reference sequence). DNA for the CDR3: TGTGCCAGTAGTATCAGTCAGAACTCTGGGGCCAACGTCCTGACTTTC. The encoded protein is CASSISQNSGANVLTF. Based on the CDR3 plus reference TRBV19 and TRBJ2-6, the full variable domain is DGGITQSPKYLFRKEGQNVTLSCEQNLNHDAMYWYRQDPGQGLRLIYYSQIVNDFQKGDIAEGYSVSREKKESFPLTVTSAQKNPTAFYLCASSISQNSGANVLTFGAGSRLTVL.

CDR3 in amino acids: CASSSRTSGGHTDTQYF. The DNA for the CDR3 is TGTGCCAGCAGCTCCAGGACTAGCGGGGGTCACACAGATACGCAGTATTTT. The rearrangement uses TRBV7-8 and TRBJ2-3; TRBD2 aligns across 13 bases. The V gene's germline CDR1 is SGHVS and CDR2 FQNEAQ. This CDR3 contains 17 residues. The junction had 6 bases not matched to a gene; V was cut back by 4 bases and J by 2 bases.

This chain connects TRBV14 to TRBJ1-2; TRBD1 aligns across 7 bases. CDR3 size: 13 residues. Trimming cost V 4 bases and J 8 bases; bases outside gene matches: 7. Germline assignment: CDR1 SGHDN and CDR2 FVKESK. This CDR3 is CASSPLTGRGYTF. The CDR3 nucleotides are TGTGCCAGCAGCCCCCTGACAGGGAGAGGCTACACCTTC.